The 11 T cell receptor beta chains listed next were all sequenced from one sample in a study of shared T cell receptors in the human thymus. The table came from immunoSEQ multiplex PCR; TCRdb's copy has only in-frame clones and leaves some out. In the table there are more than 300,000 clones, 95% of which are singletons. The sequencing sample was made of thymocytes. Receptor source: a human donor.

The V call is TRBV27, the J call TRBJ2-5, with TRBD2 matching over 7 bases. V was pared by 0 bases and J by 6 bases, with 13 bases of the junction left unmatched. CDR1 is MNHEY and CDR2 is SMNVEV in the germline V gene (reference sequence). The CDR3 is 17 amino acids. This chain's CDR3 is CASSLSWLGREPKTQYF. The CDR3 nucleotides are TGTGCCAGCAGTTTATCTTGGCTGGGGCGGGAGCCAAAGACCCAGTACTTC.

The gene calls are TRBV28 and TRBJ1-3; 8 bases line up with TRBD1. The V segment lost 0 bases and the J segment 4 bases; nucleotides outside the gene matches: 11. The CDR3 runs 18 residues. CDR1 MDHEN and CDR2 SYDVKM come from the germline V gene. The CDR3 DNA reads TGTGCCAGCAGTTTATGGGGTGGACAGGGCTCTAGGGGAAACACCATATATTTT. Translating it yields CASSLWGGQGSRGNTIYF. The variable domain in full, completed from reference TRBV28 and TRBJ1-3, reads DVKVTQSSRYLVKRTGEKVFLECVQDMDHENMFWYRQDPGLGLRLIYFSYDVKMKEKGDIPEGYSVSREKKERFSLILESASTNQTSMYLCASSLWGGQGSRGNTIYFGEGSWLTVV.

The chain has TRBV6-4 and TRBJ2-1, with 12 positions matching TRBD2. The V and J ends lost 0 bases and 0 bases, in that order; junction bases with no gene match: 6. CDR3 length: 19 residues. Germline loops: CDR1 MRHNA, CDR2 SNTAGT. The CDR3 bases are TGTGCCAGCAGTGACTCGGGGCTAGCGGGAGGGGGCTCCTACAATGAGCAGTTCTTC. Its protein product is CASSDSGLAGGGSYNEQFF.

The CDR3 spells CATSRDRKGSSYNEQFF. The DNA for the CDR3 is TGTGCCACCAGCAGAGATCGGAAAGGGAGCTCCTACAATGAGCAGTTCTTC. J is TRBJ2-1 and V is TRBV15; TRBD2 might be the D (5 bases). The CDR3 has 17 residues. The V and J ends lost 0 bases and 0 bases respectively, with 12 bases between them. The V gene's germline CDR1 is LNHNV and CDR2 YYDKDF (reference sequence).

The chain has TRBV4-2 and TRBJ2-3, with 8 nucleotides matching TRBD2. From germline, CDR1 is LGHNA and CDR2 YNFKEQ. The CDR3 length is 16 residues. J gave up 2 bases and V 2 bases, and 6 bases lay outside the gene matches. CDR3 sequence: CASSQHRGGITDTQYF. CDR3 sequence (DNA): TGTGCCAGCAGCCAACATCGCGGGGGGATCACAGATACGCAGTATTTT.

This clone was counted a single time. CDR3 DNA sequence: TGTGCCAGCAGCTACGACAGGGGCACTACCTACGAGCAGTACTTC. Its protein product is CASSYDRGTTYEQYF. This chain joins TRBV7-9 and TRBJ2-7, with 8 nucleotides matching TRBD1. The CDR3 covers 15 residues. Losses at the gene ends were 4 bases for V and 2 bases for J; bases not matched to a gene: 7. Germline CDR1 reads SEHNR; CDR2 reads FQNEAQ (reference sequence).

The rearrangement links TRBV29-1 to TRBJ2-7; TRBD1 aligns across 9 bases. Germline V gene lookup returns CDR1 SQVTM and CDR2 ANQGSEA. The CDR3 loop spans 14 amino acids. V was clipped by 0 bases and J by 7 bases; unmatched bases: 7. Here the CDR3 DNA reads TGCAGCGTTGAAGACTCGACAGGGGGATCAGAGCAGTACTTC. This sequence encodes CSVEDSTGGSEQYF.

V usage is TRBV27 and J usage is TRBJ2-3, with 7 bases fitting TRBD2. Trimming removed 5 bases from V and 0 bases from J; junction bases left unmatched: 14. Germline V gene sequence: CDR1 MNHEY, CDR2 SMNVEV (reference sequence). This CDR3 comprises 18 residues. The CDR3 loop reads CASSPPQRDKSSTDTQYF. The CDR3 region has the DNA TGTGCCAGCAGTCCTCCCCAGCGGGATAAGTCTAGCACAGATACGCAGTATTTT.

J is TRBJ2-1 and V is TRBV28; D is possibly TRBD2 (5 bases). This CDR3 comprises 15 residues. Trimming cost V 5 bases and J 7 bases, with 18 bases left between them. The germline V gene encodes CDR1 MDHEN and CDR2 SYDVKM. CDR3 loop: CASSASGIRRNEQFF. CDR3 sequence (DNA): TGTGCCAGCAGTGCATCCGGGATAAGGAGGAATGAGCAGTTCTTC.

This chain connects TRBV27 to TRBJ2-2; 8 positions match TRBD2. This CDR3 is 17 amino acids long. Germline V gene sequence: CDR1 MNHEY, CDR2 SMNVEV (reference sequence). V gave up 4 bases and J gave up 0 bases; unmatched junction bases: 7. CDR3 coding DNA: TGTGCCAGCAGTTCCGGCGGGAGGTCCCCGAACACCGGGGAGCTGTTTTTT. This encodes CASSSGGRSPNTGELFF.

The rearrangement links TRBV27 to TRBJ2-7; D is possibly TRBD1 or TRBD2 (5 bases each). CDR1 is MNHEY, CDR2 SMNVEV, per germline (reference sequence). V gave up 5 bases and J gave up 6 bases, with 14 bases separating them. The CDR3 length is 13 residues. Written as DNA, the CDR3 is TGTGCCAGCAGTCAGGGAGACTGGAGCGAGCAGTACTTC. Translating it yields CASSQGDWSEQYF.